Listed below are T cell receptor beta chains from one sample, sequenced in a study of CD8+ T cells in alopecia areata. The method was immunoSEQ multiplex PCR; TCRdb's version includes in-frame clones alone and lacks a portion of them. The table shows some 150,000 clones, with around half occurring only once. Sample: CD8+ T cells sorted from blood, taken at week 4, from a patient treated with tofacitinib. The receptors stem from a human donor with alopecia areata. Both conserved end residues are part of each CDR3. The order of the fields is J gene, D gene, V gene, clone size, CDR3 DNA, CDR3 protein. D genes are given only for firm matches. Size is stated for part of the rows, as once, few or many counts, or as a class when the clone is expanded.

j_call: TRBJ1-5
d_call: -
v_call: TRBV15
clone_size: -
cdr3_nt: TGTGCCACCGGGAACAACAGGGGCAATCAGCCCCAGCATTTT
cdr3_aa: CATGNNRGNQPQHF

j_call: TRBJ2-1
d_call: -
v_call: TRBV19
clone_size: few
cdr3_nt: TGTGCCAGTAGTACCAGCGGCTACAATGAGCAGTTCTTC
cdr3_aa: CASSTSGYNEQFF

j_call: TRBJ2-7
d_call: -
v_call: TRBV6-6
clone_size: -
cdr3_nt: TGTGCCAGCAGTTACTCAGGGGAGTCCTACGAGCAGTACTTC
cdr3_aa: CASSYSGESYEQYF

j_call: TRBJ2-1
d_call: TRBD2
v_call: TRBV30
clone_size: -
cdr3_nt: TGTGCCTGGAGTACCGAAGCGGGGAGGTTAGATGAGCAGTTCTTC
cdr3_aa: CAWSTEAGRLDEQFF

j_call: TRBJ2-1
d_call: TRBD1
v_call: TRBV7-2
clone_size: -
cdr3_nt: TGTGCCAGCAGCACCCACAGGGGGTGGAACAATGAGCAGTTCTTC
cdr3_aa: CASSTHRGWNNEQFF

j_call: TRBJ1-2
d_call: -
v_call: TRBV7-9
clone_size: -
cdr3_nt: TGTGCCAGCAGCTTAGGGCAGGCGAACTATGGCTACACCTTC
cdr3_aa: CASSLGQANYGYTF

j_call: TRBJ2-2
d_call: -
v_call: TRBV5-1
clone_size: -
cdr3_nt: TGCGCCAGCAGCTTGTTTCCGGCAGACACCGGGGAGCTGTTTTTT
cdr3_aa: CASSLFPADTGELFF

j_call: TRBJ1-2
d_call: TRBD1
v_call: TRBV4-1
clone_size: -
cdr3_nt: TGCGCCAGCAGCCCAGGCCCCGGGACAGGGCCTGGAGGTGGCTACACCTTC
cdr3_aa: CASSPGPGTGPGGGYTF

j_call: TRBJ1-1
d_call: -
v_call: TRBV28
clone_size: -
cdr3_nt: TGTGCCAGCAGTGGCAGTCGGGGGAGGAACACTGAAGCTTTCTTT
cdr3_aa: CASSGSRGRNTEAFF

j_call: TRBJ2-7
d_call: -
v_call: TRBV5-1
clone_size: few
cdr3_nt: TGCGCCAGCAGCTTGGGTGGGACAACACTACCCTACGAGCAGTACTTC
cdr3_aa: CASSLGGTTLPYEQYF

j_call: TRBJ2-7
d_call: -
v_call: TRBV5-1
clone_size: once
cdr3_nt: TGCGCCAGCAGCTTGGGACAGATTTCTGTCTACGAGCAGTACTTC
cdr3_aa: CASSLGQISVYEQYF

j_call: TRBJ2-7
d_call: TRBD1
v_call: TRBV7-8
clone_size: -
cdr3_nt: TGTGCCAGCAGCTTAGCGGTGGGACAGGGACCAAAATCCTACGAGCAGTACTTC
cdr3_aa: CASSLAVGQGPKSYEQYF

j_call: TRBJ2-2
d_call: TRBD2
v_call: TRBV6-6
clone_size: many
cdr3_nt: TGTGCCAGCAGTTGGACTAGCGGGGGGGCCGGGGAGCTGTTTTTT
cdr3_aa: CASSWTSGGAGELFF